A single sample gave rise to the 17 T cell receptor beta chains below, sequenced in a study of T-cell memory formation after mild COVID-19. TCRdb ran MiXCR on the 5' RACE reads and lists one entry per CDR3 protein. Seen here are approximately 88,000 distinct CDR3 sequences, 20% to 25% observed once, and the top ten hold roughly 40%. The material sequenced was PBMCs or a T cell subset sorted from them (not recorded which). The receptors shown here come from a man younger than 35 who had mild COVID-19 (a few samples of this study predate the infection). Cell type and time point are not known.

The chain recombines TRBV4-3 with TRBJ1-1; perhaps TRBD1 as D (6 bases). CDR3 length: 14 residues. Germline lookup yields CDR1 LGHNA and CDR2 YSLEER. Trimming took 4 bases from V and 1 from J, leaving 10 bases between them. The CDR3 loop is CASSPKTGNTEAFF. The CDR3 DNA follows: TGCGCCAGCAGCCCAAAGACAGGGAACACTGAAGCTTTCTTT.

The V and J genes are TRBV24-1 and TRBJ1-1; D not certain. The germline CDR1 and CDR2 sequences are KGHDR and SFDVKD. V lost 3 bases and J lost 7, with 5 bases in between. The CDR3 length is 11 residues. Here the CDR3 reads CATSDRDEAFF. CDR3 in DNA: TGTGCCACCAGTGATCGGGATGAAGCTTTCTTT.

This clonotype was seen a few times. The chain recombines TRBV6-2 or TRBV6-3 with TRBJ2-5; unclear D gene. The V end was cut by 6 bases, the J end by 4 bases, with 15 bases between. CDR1 is MNHEY and CDR2 is SVGEGT in the germline V gene. The CDR3 is 14 amino acids. CDR3 region: CASRWDIGPETQYF. The CDR3 bases are TGTGCCAGCAGATGGGATATCGGGCCAGAGACCCAGTACTTC.

In its sample, this clonotype was seen once. The chain recombines TRBV14 with TRBJ1-1, with a tentative D call TRBD1 (5 bases). CDR3 length equals 15 residues. Germline V gene data show CDR1 as SGHDN and CDR2 as FVKESK. The V end lost 4 bases, the J end lost 0 bases, and 12 bases lay between the germline ends. DNA of the CDR3: TGTGCCAGCAGCCTGATAGACAGCCTGAACACTGAAGCTTTCTTT. It specifies CASSLIDSLNTEAFF.

CDR3 loop: CASKGIPPLHF. In DNA form, the CDR3 reads TGTGCCAGCAAGGGTATCCCACCCCTCCACTTT. V and J are TRBV2 and TRBJ1-6; no clear D. The CDR3 has 11 amino acids. CDR1 SNHLY and CDR2 FYNNEI come from the germline V gene. The V end lost 7 bases, the J end lost 11 bases, and 9 bases lay between the germline ends.

By its share, this clonotype is medium-sized (0.01 to 0.1%). The V call is TRBV6-4, the J call TRBJ2-3; 8 nucleotides align to TRBD2. The germline V gene encodes CDR1 MRHNA and CDR2 SNTAGT. The CDR3 contains 15 residues. Losses at the gene ends were 2 bases for V and 0 bases for J; bases not matched to a gene: 1. The CDR3 bases are TGTGCCAGCAGTGACGGACTAGCTAGCACAGATACGCAGTATTTT. Its translation is CASSDGLASTDTQYF.

The CDR3 loop is CASSLVPAGGPSGYTF. The CDR3 DNA sequence: TGTGCCAGCAGCTTAGTTCCGGCAGGGGGTCCCTCTGGCTACACCTTC. The V and J genes are TRBV11-2 and TRBJ1-2, with 7 bases aligning to TRBD1. V gave up 1 base and J gave up 7 bases; unmatched junction bases: 12. The CDR3 loop spans 16 amino acids. Germline V gene lookup returns CDR1 SGHAT and CDR2 FQNNGV.

A few counts support this clonotype. This rearrangement joins TRBV20-1 to TRBJ2-5; a weak D match, TRBD1 (5 bases). V lost 0 bases and J 7 bases, leaving 27 bases between the germline ends. Germline loops: CDR1 DFQATT, CDR2 SNEGSKA (reference sequence). The CDR3 contains 18 residues. The CDR3 DNA reads as TGCAGTGCTAGAGATCCCATAGGGGCAGACACGTGGGATGGGACCCAGTACTTC. Its protein product is CSARDPIGADTWDGTQYF.

The V gene is TRBV5-4, the J gene TRBJ1-1, with TRBD1 as a possible D gene (6 bases). Germline V CDR1 and CDR2: SGHNT, YYREEE (reference sequence). The CDR3 length is 13 residues. The ends were cut back, 0 bases at V and 11 bases at J, with 14 bases in the middle. The CDR3 protein is CASSLDRDLLAFF. For the CDR3, the DNA is TGTGCCAGCAGCTTGGACAGGGACCTACTCGCTTTCTTT.

The chain carries TRBV23-1 and TRBJ1-5; a possible D gene is TRBD1 (5 bases). TRBV23-1 is an ORF, with its function uncertain. Trimming cost V 2 bases and J 7 bases, with 12 bases left between them. This CDR3 is 14 amino acids long. The CDR3 nucleotides are TGCGCCAGCAGTCAAGTCAGGGAGGAACAGCCCCAGCATTTT. It translates to CASSQVREEQPQHF.

This clonotype was observed a handful of times. The chain carries TRBV20-1 and TRBJ1-5; 10 bases fit TRBD1. The CDR3 contains 17 residues. V lost 0 bases to trimming and J lost 7 bases; unmatched junction nucleotides: 12. Germline loops: CDR1 DFQATT, CDR2 SNEGSKA (reference sequence). The CDR3 region has the DNA TGCAGTGCTAGAGATCCCGGACAGGGGGACGTCGGCCAGCCCCAGCATTTT. It translates to CSARDPGQGDVGQPQHF.

By frequency in the sample, this clonotype is medium-sized. The V gene is TRBV7-2, the J gene TRBJ2-7; TRBD2 agrees at 14 bases. Germline CDR1 SGHTA, CDR2 FQGNSA. The CDR3 is 16 amino acids. Trimming took 5 bases from V and 0 from J; bases not matched to a gene: 3. In DNA, the CDR3 is TGTGCCAGCAGCCAAGGGACTAGCGGGAGCTCCTACGAGCAGTACTTC. It translates to CASSQGTSGSSYEQYF.

This clonotype was counted only a few times. V gene TRBV2 combines with J gene TRBJ1-2; TRBD1 might be the D (5 bases). V lost 4 bases and J lost 0, with 9 bases in between. CDR1 SNHLY and CDR2 FYNNEI come from the germline V gene. The CDR3 covers 14 residues. The chain's CDR3 is CASSGRASNYGYTF. In nucleotides, the CDR3 is TGTGCCAGCAGTGGCAGGGCTTCTAACTATGGCTACACCTTC. The entire variable domain, with the rest obtained from reference TRBV2 and TRBJ1-2, is as follows: EPEVTQTPSHQVTQMGQEVILRCVPISNHLYFYWYRQILGQKVEFLVSFYNNEISEKSEIFDDQFSVERPDGSNFTLKIRSTKLEDSAMYFCASSGRASNYGYTFGSGTRLTVV.

The CDR3 protein is CASSLRGYNSPLHF. DNA of the CDR3: TGTGCCAGCAGTTTGCGGGGGTATAATTCACCCCTCCACTTT. J is TRBJ1-6 and V is TRBV28; D perhaps matches TRBD1 (5 bases). V was clipped by 3 bases and J by 4 bases, with 7 bases between them. The CDR3 runs 14 residues. The germline CDR1 and CDR2 sequences are MDHEN and SYDVKM.

About this clonotype itself: A junction end diverges from the germline sequence, so it may reflect a read error. The CDR3 loop is CASGYFRETQYF. The CDR3 DNA is TGTGCCAGCGGTTATTTTCGGGAGACCCAGTACTTC. This chain links TRBV6-2 or TRBV6-3 with TRBJ2-5; D call uncertain. CDR3 length equals 12 residues. The germline gives CDR1 MNHEY, CDR2 SVGEGT.

The V gene is TRBV29-1, the J gene TRBJ2-1; 9 positions match TRBD2. Germline CDR1 is SQVTM and CDR2 is ANQGSEA. The CDR3 runs to 13 residues. V was pared by 6 bases and J by 3 bases, with 3 bases of the junction left unmatched. In nucleotides, the CDR3 is TGCAGCGTCTCTAGCGGGGTCTACAATGAGCAGTTCTTC. It is translated as CSVSSGVYNEQFF.

The chain carries TRBV6-5 and TRBJ2-1; TRBD2 matches 11 bases. J gave up 3 bases and V 2 bases, and 0 bases lay outside the gene matches. Germline-derived CDR1 and CDR2 are MNHEY and SVGAGI. This CDR3 has 15 residues. CDR3 protein: CASSYGTSGYNEQFF. CDR3 bases: TGTGCCAGCAGTTACGGGACTAGCGGCTACAATGAGCAGTTCTTC.